This T cell receptor (beta chain) stems from a study of T-cell reconstitution after alpha-beta-depleted transplantation in children. Study-level results: Reported findings indicate that, about two months after transplant, alpha-beta T cells came from several hundred expanded clones, which were derived from non-depleted graft cells. At day 60, the high TCRbeta diversity found in some patients originated from recipient T cells and thymic progenitors that had survived. After one year, T-cell counts and TCRbeta diversity mostly came from new T cells.

Unique molecular identifiers were built into the TCRbeta library. One entry per CDR3 protein results from TCRdb running MiXCR on the PCR reads. The sample shows roughly 400,000 distinct CDR3 sequences, 43% of them seen only once. A note on this clonotype: Its antigen is undetermined.

This CDR3 is 12 amino acids long. The V gene lost 0 bases and the J gene lost 4 bases, with 4 bases spanning the gap. CDR1 and CDR2 from the germline V gene are DFQATT and SNEGSKA (reference sequence). This TCR came from a girl aged 2-10 years with aplastic anemia, due to receive a stem cell transplant. The rearrangement links TRBV20-1 to TRBJ2-1; D is unclear. The sequencing used PBMCs, collected before TCRalphabeta/CD19-depleted stem cell transplant. The DNA of the CDR3 is TGCAGTGCTAGAGACCCGTACAATGAGCAGTTCTTC. Its protein is CSARDPYNEQFF.